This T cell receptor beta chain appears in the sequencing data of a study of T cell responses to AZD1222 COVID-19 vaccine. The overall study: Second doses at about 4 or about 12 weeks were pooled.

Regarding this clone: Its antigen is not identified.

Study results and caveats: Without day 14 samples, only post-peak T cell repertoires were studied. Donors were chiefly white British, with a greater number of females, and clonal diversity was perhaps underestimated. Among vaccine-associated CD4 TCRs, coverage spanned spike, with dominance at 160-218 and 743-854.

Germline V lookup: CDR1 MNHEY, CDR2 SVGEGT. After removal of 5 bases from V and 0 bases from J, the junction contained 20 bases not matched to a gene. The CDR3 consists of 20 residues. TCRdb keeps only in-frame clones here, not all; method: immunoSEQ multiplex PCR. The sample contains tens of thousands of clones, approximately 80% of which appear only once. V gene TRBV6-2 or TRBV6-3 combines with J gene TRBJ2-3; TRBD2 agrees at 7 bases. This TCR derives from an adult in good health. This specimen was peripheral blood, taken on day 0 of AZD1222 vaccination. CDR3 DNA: TGTGCCAGCAGTCGCACAAAAAACCCGACTAGCCGGGCAAGCACAGATACGCAGTATTTT. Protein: CASSRTKNPTSRASTDTQYF.